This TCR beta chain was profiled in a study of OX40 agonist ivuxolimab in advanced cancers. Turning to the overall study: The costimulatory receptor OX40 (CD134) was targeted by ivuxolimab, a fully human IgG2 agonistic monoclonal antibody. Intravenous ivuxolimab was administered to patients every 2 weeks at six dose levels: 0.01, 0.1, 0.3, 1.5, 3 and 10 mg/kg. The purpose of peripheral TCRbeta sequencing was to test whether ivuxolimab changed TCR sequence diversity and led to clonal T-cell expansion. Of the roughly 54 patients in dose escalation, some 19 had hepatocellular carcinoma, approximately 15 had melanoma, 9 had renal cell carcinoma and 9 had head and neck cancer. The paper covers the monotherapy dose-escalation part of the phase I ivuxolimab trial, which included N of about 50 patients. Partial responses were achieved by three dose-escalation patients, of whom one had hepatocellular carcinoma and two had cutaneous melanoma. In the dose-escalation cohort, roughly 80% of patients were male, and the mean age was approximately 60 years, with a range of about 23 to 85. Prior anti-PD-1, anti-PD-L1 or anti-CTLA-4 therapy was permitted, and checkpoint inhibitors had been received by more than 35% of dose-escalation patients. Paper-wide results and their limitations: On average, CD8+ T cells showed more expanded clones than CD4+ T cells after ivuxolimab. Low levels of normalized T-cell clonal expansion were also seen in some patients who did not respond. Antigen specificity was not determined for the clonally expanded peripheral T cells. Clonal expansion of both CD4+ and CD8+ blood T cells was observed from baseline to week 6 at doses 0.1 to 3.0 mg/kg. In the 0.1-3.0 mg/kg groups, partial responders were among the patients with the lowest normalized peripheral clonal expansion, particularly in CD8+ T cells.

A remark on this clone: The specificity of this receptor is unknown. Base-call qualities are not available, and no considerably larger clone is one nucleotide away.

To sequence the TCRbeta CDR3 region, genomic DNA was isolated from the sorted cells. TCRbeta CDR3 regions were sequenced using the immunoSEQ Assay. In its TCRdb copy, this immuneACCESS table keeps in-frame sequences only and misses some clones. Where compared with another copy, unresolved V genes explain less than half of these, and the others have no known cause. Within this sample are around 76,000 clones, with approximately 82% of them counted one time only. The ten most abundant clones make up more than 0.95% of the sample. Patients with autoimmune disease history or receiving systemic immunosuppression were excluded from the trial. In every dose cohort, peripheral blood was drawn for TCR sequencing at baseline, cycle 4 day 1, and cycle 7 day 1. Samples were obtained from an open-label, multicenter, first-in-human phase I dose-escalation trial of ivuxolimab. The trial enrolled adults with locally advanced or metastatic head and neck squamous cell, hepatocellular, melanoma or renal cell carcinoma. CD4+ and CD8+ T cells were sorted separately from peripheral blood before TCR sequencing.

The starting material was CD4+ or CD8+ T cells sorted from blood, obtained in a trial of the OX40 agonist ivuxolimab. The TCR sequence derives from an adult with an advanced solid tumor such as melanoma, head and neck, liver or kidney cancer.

Here is the DNA: TGTGCCAGCAGCTTAGGTTGGTCGGGGGGGGCGACAGATACGCAGTATTTT. It is translated as CASSLGWSGGATDTQYF. The V and J genes are TRBV7-2 and TRBJ2-3, with 8 bases in between that match TRBD2. V loses 1 base at its end and J loses 3 bases; junction bases beyond the gene matches: 9. Taken from cysteine to phenylalanine, the CDR3 has 17 residues. Solely the CDR3 DNA is kept, with 51 bases framed from the first base. According to the germline V gene, CDR1 reads SGHTA and CDR2 reads FQGNSA.